These 24 T cell receptor beta chains originate from one sample sequenced in a study of blood T cell repertoires in COVID-19. The assay was immunoSEQ multiplex PCR, and TCRdb's table has in-frame clones only and misses some. The sample includes roughly 150,000 clones, about nine tenths of them seen just once. Material: PBMCs or T cells enriched from blood (not recorded which). These receptors were obtained from a middle-aged woman who had been exposed to COVID-19.

This clone was seen just once. This chain connects TRBV11-3 to TRBJ1-1; 9 positions agree with TRBD1. After removal of 1 base from V and 3 bases from J, the junction contained 6 bases not matched to a gene. Per germline, CDR1 SGHNT and CDR2 YENEEA. The CDR3 contains 16 residues. The CDR3 here is CASSLGGTGRDTEAFF. CDR3 bases: TGTGCCAGCAGCTTAGGGGGGACAGGGAGGGACACTGAAGCTTTCTTT.

V gene TRBV18 combines with J gene TRBJ1-1, with 7 positions matching TRBD1. V was pared by 6 bases and J by 5 bases, with 12 bases of the junction left unmatched. Germline CDR1 reads KGHSH; CDR2 reads LQKENI. This CDR3 is built from 15 residues. The DNA for the CDR3 is TGTGCCAGCTCGCAATTTGGACAGGCGGGAACTGAAGCTTTCTTT. Translated: CASSQFGQAGTEAFF.

The chain joins TRBV19 to TRBJ2-2; D may be TRBD1 (7 bases). Germline V lookup: CDR1 LNHDA, CDR2 SQIVND (reference sequence). CDR3 length: 16 amino acids. Trimming removed 3 bases from V and 4 bases from J, with 15 bases in between. CDR3 protein: CASSMKTGRTTGELFF. The CDR3 DNA follows: TGTGCCAGTAGTATGAAGACAGGGAGGACCACCGGGGAGCTGTTTTTT.

This chain links TRBV3-1 (or the pseudogene TRBV3-2) with TRBJ2-2; D is possibly TRBD1 (5 bases). V dropped 4 bases and J dropped 6 bases, with 9 bases sitting between them. Germline CDR1 is LGHDT and CDR2 is YNNKEL (reference sequence). The CDR3 is 13 amino acids. The CDR3 DNA is TGTGCCAGCAGCCCCACAGGCGCCGGGGAGCTGTTTTTT. Amino acid sequence: CASSPTGAGELFF.

V gene TRBV11-2 combines with J gene TRBJ1-3; D might be TRBD1 (5 bases). The CDR3 has 12 residues. Germline values: CDR1 SGHAT, CDR2 FQNNGV. The V and J ends lost 3 bases and 7 bases respectively, with 7 bases between them. CDR3 protein: CASSLTENTIYF. DNA of the CDR3: TGTGCCAGCAGCTTGACAGAGAACACCATATATTTT.

This chain links TRBV19 with TRBJ1-2; D perhaps matches TRBD1 (6 bases). Germline loops: CDR1 LNHDA, CDR2 SQIVND (reference sequence). Between the trimmed V and J ends, which lost 6 bases and 4 bases, there was a span of 9 bases. The CDR3 extends over 12 amino acids. For the CDR3, the DNA is TGTGCCAGTAGCCCGACAGGCTATGGCTACACCTTC. It specifies CASSPTGYGYTF.

V is TRBV29-1 and J is TRBJ1-2; TRBD1 matches at 8 bases. The CDR3 extends over 13 amino acids. J lost 0 bases, V lost 7 bases, and 4 bases had no gene match. Looked up from germline, CDR1 is SQVTM and CDR2 is ANQGSEA. DNA of the CDR3: TGCAGCGGCTGGACAGGGACTAACTATGGCTACACCTTC. Translated, it gives CSGWTGTNYGYTF. Supplemented by reference TRBV29-1 and TRBJ1-2, the full variable domain reads SAVISQKPSRDICQRGTSLTIQCQVDSQVTMMFWYRQQPGQSLTLIATANQGSEATYESGFVIDKFPISRPNLTFSTLTVSNMSPEDSSIYLCSGWTGTNYGYTFGSGTRLTVV.

V usage is TRBV7-3 and J usage is TRBJ1-1, with TRBD1 identical over 7 bases. V lost 4 bases and J lost 1; bases outside the gene matches: 9. Germline loops: CDR1 SGHTA, CDR2 FQGTGA. This CDR3 has 16 amino acids. The CDR3 is CASSSTGLLRNTEAFF. DNA of the CDR3: TGTGCCAGCAGCTCGACAGGGCTGCTAAGGAACACTGAAGCTTTCTTT.

J is TRBJ2-5 and V is TRBV6-2 or TRBV6-3, with D maybe TRBD2 (5 bases). This CDR3 has 15 residues. CDR1 is MNHEY, CDR2 SVGEGT, per germline. V dropped 7 bases and J dropped 1 base, with 16 bases sitting between them. For the CDR3, the DNA is TGTGCCAGCACCCCGATTAGACGGGGCCAAGAGACCCAGTACTTC. Residues: CASTPIRRGQETQYF.

The rearrangement joins TRBV18 to TRBJ1-3, with TRBD1 matching 10 bases. CDR3 size: 17 residues. After removal of 3 bases from V and 1 base from J, the junction contained 6 bases not matched to a gene. Looked up from germline, CDR1 is KGHSH and CDR2 is LQKENI. The CDR3 region has the DNA TGTGCCAGCTCACCCCGGACAGGGGGGCCGTCTGGAAACACCATATATTTT. This encodes CASSPRTGGPSGNTIYF.

This rearrangement joins TRBV7-2 to TRBJ2-5, with 11 nucleotides matching TRBD2. V was clipped by 5 bases and J by 5 bases; unmatched bases: 13. From germline, CDR1 is SGHTA and CDR2 FQGNSA. The CDR3 is 17 amino acids. In nucleotides, the CDR3 is TGTGCCAGCAGCCCCAGAGGTAGCGGGAGGGCCTGGGAGACCCAGTACTTC. Translating it yields CASSPRGSGRAWETQYF.

The chain combines TRBV4-3 with TRBJ2-2; TRBD2 aligns across 16 bases. Germline loops: CDR1 LGHNA, CDR2 YSLEER. Trimming removed 0 bases from V and 2 bases from J; junction bases left unmatched: 9. The CDR3 totals 21 residues. The chain's CDR3 is CASSQDRSGLAGGVNTGELFF. CDR3 sequence (DNA): TGCGCCAGCAGCCAAGATCGGTCGGGACTAGCGGGAGGGGTCAACACCGGGGAGCTGTTTTTT.

The V and J genes are TRBV5-4 and TRBJ2-4; TRBD1 matches at 7 bases. Trimming took 0 bases from V and 0 from J; bases not matched to a gene: 9. Germline CDR1 SGHNT, CDR2 YYREEE (reference sequence). The CDR3 covers 18 residues. CDR3 sequence (DNA): TGTGCCAGCAGCTTGGTCCAGGGGGTGCCACTAGCCAAAAACATTCAGTACTTC. Translated: CASSLVQGVPLAKNIQYF.

The gene calls are TRBV29-1 and TRBJ2-7; the match to TRBD1 covers 10 bases. The germline CDR1 and CDR2 sequences are SQVTM and ANQGSEA. The CDR3 loop spans 14 amino acids. The V gene end was trimmed by 7 bases and the J gene end by 3 bases; junction bases not matched to a gene: 9. The CDR3 sequence is CSARTGTGVYEQYF. CDR3 coding DNA: TGCAGCGCCCGTACCGGGACAGGGGTCTACGAGCAGTACTTC.

V gene TRBV12-3 or TRBV12-4 combines with J gene TRBJ1-2, with D possibly TRBD1 on 5 matching bases. The CDR3 is 13 residues long. Trimming took 6 bases from V and 4 from J, leaving 12 bases between them. As DNA, the CDR3 is TGTGCCAGCAGCCCCGGGGGGTCCTATGGCTACACCTTC. This sequence encodes CASSPGGSYGYTF.

In nucleotides, the CDR3 is TGTGCCACTTGGTCGGGACAGGGGCACAATGAGCAGTTCTTC. This codes for CATWSGQGHNEQFF. The genes are TRBV19 and TRBJ2-1; 10 bases line up with TRBD1. Per the germline V gene, CDR1 is LNHDA and CDR2 is SQIVND (reference sequence). This CDR3 contains 14 residues. After removal of 10 bases from V and 5 bases from J, the junction contained 8 bases not matched to a gene.

The chain couples TRBV5-4 to TRBJ2-1; 7 nucleotides line up with TRBD2. Germline CDR1 is SGHNT and CDR2 is YYREEE (reference sequence). The J segment lost 0 bases and the V segment lost 3 bases, leaving 3 bases of the junction unmatched. The CDR3 sequence is 15 residues long. As DNA, the CDR3 is TGTGCCAGCAGCTCGCGGGAGCGCTCCTACAATGAGCAGTTCTTC. Translating gives CASSSRERSYNEQFF.

This rearrangement joins TRBV27 to TRBJ1-3; D is uncertain. This CDR3 is built from 14 residues. CDR1 and CDR2 from the germline V gene are MNHEY and SMNVEV (reference sequence). With 2 bases removed from V and 0 bases from J, the gap between germline ends came to 5 bases. CDR3 DNA sequence: TGTGCCAGCAGTTTAGGAGTCTCTGGAAACACCATATATTTT. This sequence encodes CASSLGVSGNTIYF.

The genes are TRBV9 and TRBJ1-2, with 10 bases aligning to TRBD1. The V gene's germline CDR1 is SGDLS and CDR2 YYNGEE. V shed 3 bases and J 4 bases; nucleotides not matched to a gene: 3. The CDR3 consists of 14 residues. The CDR3 sequence: CASSAGQGIYGYTF. CDR3 nucleotide sequence: TGTGCCAGCAGCGCGGGACAGGGGATCTATGGCTACACCTTC.

This clone was detected only once. This chain connects TRBV9 to TRBJ1-3, with a possible D match to TRBD1 (6 bases). This CDR3 comprises 16 residues. Germline-derived CDR1 and CDR2 are SGDLS and YYNGEE. V dropped 2 bases and J dropped 0 bases, with 12 bases sitting between them. As DNA, the CDR3 is TGTGCCAGCAGCGTTACAGGGCCCGGCTCTGGAAACACCATATATTTT. It specifies CASSVTGPGSGNTIYF. The entire variable domain, with the rest obtained from reference TRBV9 and TRBJ1-3, is as follows: DSGVTQTPKHLITATGQRVTLRCSPRSGDLSVYWYQQSLDQGLQFLIQYYNGEERAKGNILERFSAQQFPDLHSELNLSSLELGDSALYFCASSVTGPGSGNTIYFGEGSWLTVV.

CDR3 in DNA: TGTGCCAGCAGACGAACGACCGGGACAGGGGGGCACTACGAGCAGTACTTC. Amino acid sequence: CASRRTTGTGGHYEQYF. This chain uses TRBV27 with TRBJ2-7; 11 nucleotides match TRBD1. Germline CDR1 reads MNHEY; CDR2 reads SMNVEV (reference sequence). The CDR3 loop spans 17 amino acids. Trimming at V came to 6 bases and at J to 3 bases, leaving 13 bases not matched to a gene.

V is TRBV7-3 and J is TRBJ2-5, with TRBD2 matching 9 bases. The CDR3 sequence is 16 residues long. The J segment lost 1 base and the V segment lost 4 bases, leaving 7 bases of the junction unmatched. Germline V lookup: CDR1 SGHTA, CDR2 FQGTGA. CDR3 region: CASSSAAGGFQETQYF. CDR3 bases: TGTGCCAGCAGCTCCGCAGCGGGGGGTTTCCAAGAGACCCAGTACTTC.

CDR3 amino acids: CASFQDRVSSYEQYF. Here the CDR3 DNA reads TGTGCCAGCTTCCAAGACAGGGTAAGCTCCTACGAGCAGTACTTC. The genes are TRBV2 and TRBJ2-7; 7 nucleotides align to TRBD1. V trimming: 8 bases; J trimming: 0 bases; junction bases outside the gene matches: 10. Germline assignment: CDR1 SNHLY and CDR2 FYNNEI. This CDR3 is 15 amino acids long.

The V gene is TRBV28, the J gene TRBJ1-5; 8 bases are a match to TRBD1. The V gene end was trimmed by 11 bases and the J gene end by 5 bases; junction bases not matched to a gene: 8. Germline CDR1 is MDHEN and CDR2 is SYDVKM. The CDR3 covers 13 residues. In DNA, the CDR3 is TGTGCCGCGGGGCAGGGGGCGCATCAGCCCCAGCATTTT. Translating it yields CAAGQGAHQPQHF.